This T cell receptor beta chain is from a study of monozygotic twins with inflammatory bowel disease. General study points: Discordant twins showed the same repertoire similarity as concordant twins, possibly from limited power.

CDR3 length: 13 residues. Notes on this clonotype: The antigen is unknown.

UMIs with a 6-nucleotide sample barcode were added by template switching. TCRdb re-called the 5' RACE reads; one entry per CDR3 protein, DNA not given. The sample includes just over 300,000 distinct CDR3 sequences. Sequencing was carried out using blood. The chain employs TRBV12-3 or TRBV12-4 and TRBJ2-3; the D gene TCRdb calls, TRBD1, cannot be checked with no DNA. The sequence came from a human donor with ulcerative colitis or Crohn's disease, or a healthy co-twin of an affected twin (not recorded which). CDR3 region: CASSFGGGDTQYF.